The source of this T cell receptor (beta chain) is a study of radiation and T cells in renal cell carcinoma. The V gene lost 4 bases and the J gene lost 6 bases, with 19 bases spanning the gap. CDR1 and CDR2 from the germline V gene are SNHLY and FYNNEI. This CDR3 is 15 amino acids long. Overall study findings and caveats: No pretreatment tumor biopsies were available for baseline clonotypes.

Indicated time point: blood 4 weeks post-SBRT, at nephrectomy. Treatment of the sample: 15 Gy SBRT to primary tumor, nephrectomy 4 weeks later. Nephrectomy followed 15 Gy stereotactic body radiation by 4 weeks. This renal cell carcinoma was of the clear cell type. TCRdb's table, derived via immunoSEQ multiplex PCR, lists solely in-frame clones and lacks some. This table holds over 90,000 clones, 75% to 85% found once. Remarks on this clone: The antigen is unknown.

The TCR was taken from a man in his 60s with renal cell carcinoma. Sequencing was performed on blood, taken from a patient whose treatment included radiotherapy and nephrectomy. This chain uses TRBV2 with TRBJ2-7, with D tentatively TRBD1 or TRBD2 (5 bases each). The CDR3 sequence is CASSGGAGFHSEQYF. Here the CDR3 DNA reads TGTGCCAGCAGTGGTGGGGCGGGTTTCCACTCCGAGCAGTACTTC.